This T cell receptor beta chain is from a study of T cells in Graves' hyperthyroidism and ophthalmopathy. Amplified TCR beta CDR3 regions derived from RNA transcripts. An initial round of RT-PCR targeting the TCR CDR3 relied on the HTBI primer set. TCRdb passed the multiplex PCR reads through MiXCR, listing each CDR3 protein once. In the table there are 200,000 to 250,000 distinct CDR3 sequences, 15% to 20% of which are singletons. PBMCs were collected from an approximately 9.5 ml volume of fresh peripheral blood. The CDR3 is 15 residues long. Germline loops: CDR1 SGHTA, CDR2 FQGNSA. J was trimmed by 4 bases and V by 3 bases; bases with no gene match: 6. In this sample, this clonotype turned up a few times.

The clonotype originates from a man between 50 and 59 years old with Graves' hyperthyroidism. The sample was blood. This chain joins TRBV7-2 and TRBJ1-5; 7 bases line up with TRBD1. The CDR3 is CASSFDRALNQPQHF. In nucleotides, the CDR3 is TGTGCCAGCAGCTTTGACAGGGCCCTGAATCAGCCCCAGCATTTT.